This T cell receptor (beta chain) is drawn from a study of blood T cell repertoires in COVID-19. V lost 2 bases and J lost 9; bases outside the gene matches: 7. The CDR3 contains 15 residues. Germline lookup yields CDR1 MNHEY and CDR2 SVGAGI. Using immunoSEQ multiplex PCR, the repertoire was profiled, and TCRdb retains in-frame clones only, with some absent. The sample has approximately 180,000 clones, about nine tenths seen once; the top ten hold 1.5% to 2%. This receptor was obtained from a woman between 50 and 59 years old with acute or convalescent COVID-19. The sequenced material came from peripheral blood. The rearrangement uses TRBV6-5 and TRBJ2-1, with 10 bases matching TRBD2. CDR3 amino acids: CASSYGLAGASEQFF. The CDR3 bases are TGTGCCAGCAGTTACGGGCTAGCGGGAGCAAGTGAGCAGTTCTTC.